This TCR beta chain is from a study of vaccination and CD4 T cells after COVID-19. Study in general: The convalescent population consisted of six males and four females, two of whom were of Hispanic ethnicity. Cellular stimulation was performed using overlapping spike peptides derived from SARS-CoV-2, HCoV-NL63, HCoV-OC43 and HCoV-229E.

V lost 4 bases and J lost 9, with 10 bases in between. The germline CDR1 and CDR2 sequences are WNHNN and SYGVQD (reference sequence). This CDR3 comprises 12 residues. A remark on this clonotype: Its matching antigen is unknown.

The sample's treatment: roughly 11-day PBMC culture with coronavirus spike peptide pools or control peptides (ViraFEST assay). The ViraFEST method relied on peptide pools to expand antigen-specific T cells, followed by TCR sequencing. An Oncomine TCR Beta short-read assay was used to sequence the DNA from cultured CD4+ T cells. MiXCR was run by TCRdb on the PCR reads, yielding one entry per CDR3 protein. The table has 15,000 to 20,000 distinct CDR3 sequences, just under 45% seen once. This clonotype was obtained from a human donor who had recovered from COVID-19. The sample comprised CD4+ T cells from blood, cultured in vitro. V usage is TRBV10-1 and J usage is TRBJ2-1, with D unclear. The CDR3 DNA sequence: TGCGCCAGCAGTGTAGGTCTCACTGAGCAGTTCTTC. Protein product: CASSVGLTEQFF.